The TCR beta chain described here comes from a study of blood T cell repertoires in COVID-19. For the study at large: Researchers got acute and convalescent COVID-19 samples from the United States, Italy and Spain. PBMCs, B-cell-depleted T cells, or T cells provided the cDNA or gDNA that made up the material.

Germline-derived CDR1 and CDR2 are MNHEY and SMNVEV (reference sequence). V was pared by 6 bases and J by 7 bases, with 18 bases of the junction left unmatched. CDR3 length: 18 amino acids. Study processing details: The authors estimated nucleated cell counts from reference gene primer amplification. Generated by immunoSEQ multiplex PCR, the TCRdb table keeps only in-frame clones and is missing some. D and trimming were read from the DNA, whereas the V and J calls and clone size are those reported in that table. Among approximately 210,000 clones listed, around nine tenths were seen once. The TCR sequence derives from a man aged 40-49 years with acute or convalescent COVID-19. The sample taken for sequencing was peripheral blood. The chain links TRBV27 to TRBJ1-5; 10 nucleotides match TRBD1. The DNA of the CDR3 is TGTGCCAGCAGCCGATTAGTGACTCTGGACAGGGGGGACCAGCCCCAGCATTTT. Protein sequence: CASSRLVTLDRGDQPQHF.